This T cell receptor (beta chain) is from a study of shared T cell receptors in the human thymus. The CDR3 has 13 amino acids. The germline V gene has CDR1 MDHEN and CDR2 SYDVKM. The V and J ends lost 5 bases and 4 bases respectively, with 11 bases between them. The repertoire was sequenced with immunoSEQ multiplex PCR; TCRdb's copy has only in-frame clones and lacks some. The data contain 550,000 to 800,000 clones, 80% to 90% of them seen just once; the ten biggest clones take up over 0.008%. This same sample was also taken into another study, of human thymus T cells.

The specimen was thymocytes. This TCR was sampled from a girl under three years old with a congenital heart defect. The chain carries TRBV28 and TRBJ1-2; no reliable D call. In DNA form, the CDR3 reads TGTGCCAGCAGTCTCGACTCTAGCTATGGCTACACCTTC. This translates into CASSLDSSYGYTF.